These 15 T cell receptor beta chains came from one sample sequenced in a study of PD-L1 blockade in urothelial cancer. Time point specified: pretreatment peripheral blood. Assay: immunoSEQ multiplex PCR; the TCRdb copy retains only in-frame clones and omits some. The data show around 63,000 clones, around four fifths seen once. Here the sequenced sample was PBMCs, taken around atezolizumab (anti-PD-L1) treatment. The receptors were sampled from a man between 65 and 85 years old with urothelial cancer.

The chain combines TRBV27 with TRBJ2-1; 7 nucleotides line up with TRBD1. Germline lookup yields CDR1 MNHEY and CDR2 SMNVEV (reference sequence). The CDR3 consists of 13 residues. The V gene end was trimmed by 6 bases and the J gene end by 4 bases; junction bases not matched to a gene: 3. This CDR3 reads CASRDRAYNEQFF. The CDR3 DNA reads TGTGCCAGCAGAGACAGGGCATACAATGAGCAGTTCTTC.

The chain has TRBV9 and TRBJ1-2; no definite D call. Germline V lookup: CDR1 SGDLS, CDR2 YYNGEE. V gave up 0 bases and J gave up 5 bases, with 11 bases separating them. This CDR3 spans 14 amino acids. CDR3 in amino acids: CASSVEPVSYGYTF. DNA of the CDR3: TGTGCCAGCAGCGTAGAGCCGGTTTCTTATGGCTACACCTTC.

The rearrangement links TRBV5-4 to TRBJ2-2, with a weak D call TRBD1 (7 bases). This CDR3 has 16 residues. Trimming shortened V by 6 bases and J by 4 bases, and 19 bases separated the two germline ends. Looked up from germline, CDR1 is SGHNT and CDR2 is YYREEE (reference sequence). DNA for the CDR3: TGTGCCAGCACCTTAAGCAGGGGGGAATTCACCGGGGAGCTGTTTTTT. Protein sequence: CASTLSRGEFTGELFF. Complete variable domain (other parts from reference TRBV5-4 and TRBJ2-2): ETGVTQSPTHLIKTRGQQVTLRCSSQSGHNTVSWYQQALGQGPQFIFQYYREEENGRGNFPPRFSGLQFPNYSSELNVNALELDDSALYLCASTLSRGEFTGELFFGEGSRLTVL.

V gene TRBV7-8 combines with J gene TRBJ1-5; D is ambiguous. The V end lost 3 bases, the J end lost 8 bases, and 8 bases lay between the germline ends. Germline assignment: CDR1 SGHVS and CDR2 FQNEAQ. CDR3 size: 12 residues. CDR3 region: CASSLGGEPQHF. The CDR3 coding sequence is TGTGCCAGCAGCTTGGGCGGGGAGCCCCAGCATTTT.

This clone was observed once. This chain joins TRBV6-5 and TRBJ1-2, with a possible D match to TRBD1 (5 bases). The CDR3 contains 15 residues. With 0 bases removed from V and 6 bases from J, the gap between germline ends came to 14 bases. CDR1 and CDR2 (germline): MNHEY, SVGAGI. The CDR3 sequence is CASSYSLMSGDGYTF. CDR3 sequence (DNA): TGTGCCAGCAGTTACTCATTAATGTCGGGGGATGGCTACACCTTC.

The chain recombines TRBV9 with TRBJ2-2, with 7 positions matching TRBD1. The V gene's germline CDR1 is SGDLS and CDR2 YYNGEE. The CDR3 has 15 residues. V was clipped by 4 bases and J by 5 bases; unmatched bases: 8. This CDR3 is CASSPRDRPTGELFF. In DNA, the CDR3 is TGTGCCAGCAGCCCCCGGGACAGACCTACCGGGGAGCTGTTTTTT.

This clone was detected only once. The rearrangement uses TRBV6-6 and TRBJ1-2; TRBD1 might be the D (6 bases). There are 14 residues in the CDR3. CDR1 is MNHNY, CDR2 SVGAGI, per germline (reference sequence). Trimming shortened V by 2 bases and J by 3 bases, and 10 bases separated the two germline ends. CDR3 region: CASSYGQSDYGYTF. As DNA, the CDR3 is TGTGCCAGCAGTTACGGACAGTCGGACTATGGCTACACCTTC.

This chain joins TRBV6-6 and TRBJ2-2; TRBD1 matches at 7 bases. Germline V CDR1 and CDR2: MNHNY, SVGAGI (reference sequence). CDR3 size: 14 residues. V dropped 2 bases and J dropped 3; count of bases not matched to a gene: 0. CDR3 loop: CASSYGTDTGELFF. CDR3 bases: TGTGCCAGCAGTTACGGGACAGACACCGGGGAGCTGTTTTTT.

The chain is built from TRBV18 and TRBJ1-2, with D tentatively TRBD1 (6 bases). The germline V gene has CDR1 KGHSH and CDR2 LQKENI. Trimming pared 5 bases from V and 2 bases from J, leaving 9 bases between. This CDR3 region has 13 residues. Here the CDR3 reads CASSSTGNYGYTF. For the CDR3, the DNA is TGTGCCAGCTCATCTACAGGGAACTATGGCTACACCTTC.

The chain employs TRBV9 and TRBJ1-1, with D unclear. The CDR3 is made up of 15 amino acids. V was shortened by 4 bases and J by 3 bases, with 16 bases between the two germline ends. Per germline, CDR1 SGDLS and CDR2 YYNGEE. CDR3 loop: CASSPSGERYTEAFF. The CDR3 DNA reads as TGTGCCAGCAGCCCTAGTGGGGAGAGATACACTGAAGCTTTCTTT.

The chain has TRBV18 and TRBJ1-5; no reliable D call. The germline V gene encodes CDR1 KGHSH and CDR2 LQKENI. The V and J ends lost 4 bases and 0 bases respectively, with 7 bases between them. This CDR3 has 14 residues. The CDR3 DNA reads as TGTGCCAGCTCACAGATGGCTAGCAATCAGCCCCAGCATTTT. Translated, it gives CASSQMASNQPQHF.

In this sample, this clone turned up once. This chain links TRBV10-1 with TRBJ2-1; 10 bases are a match to TRBD2. V lost 4 bases to trimming and J lost 7 bases; unmatched junction nucleotides: 1. Per germline, CDR1 WNHNN and CDR2 SYGVQD (reference sequence). The CDR3 contains 13 residues. CDR3: CASSASGRNEQFF. CDR3 sequence (DNA): TGCGCCAGCAGTGCTAGCGGGAGAAATGAGCAGTTCTTC.

The chain recombines TRBV7-6 with TRBJ1-1; possibly TRBD1 for D (6 bases). The CDR3 runs 13 residues. Germline CDR1 reads SGHVS; CDR2 reads FNYEAQ. V lost 4 bases to trimming and J lost 2 bases, with 8 bases between them. Written as DNA, the CDR3 is TGTGCCAGCAGCTCGGACAGAAACACTGAAGCTTTCTTT. This encodes CASSSDRNTEAFF.

This rearrangement joins TRBV9 to TRBJ2-7; 7 bases are shared with TRBD1. The CDR3 runs 14 residues. The germline gives CDR1 SGDLS, CDR2 YYNGEE. The V gene end was trimmed by 3 bases and the J gene end by 0 bases; junction bases not matched to a gene: 3. The CDR3 is CASSGDRYSYEQYF. As DNA, the CDR3 is TGTGCCAGCAGCGGGGACAGATACTCCTACGAGCAGTACTTC. The variable domain in full, completed from reference TRBV9 and TRBJ2-7, reads DSGVTQTPKHLITATGQRVTLRCSPRSGDLSVYWYQQSLDQGLQFLIQYYNGEERAKGNILERFSAQQFPDLHSELNLSSLELGDSALYFCASSGDRYSYEQYFGPGTRLTVT.

The gene calls are TRBV23-1 and TRBJ2-7; possibly TRBD2 for D (5 bases). TRBV23-1 is placed among ORFs of uncertain function. The CDR3 consists of 14 residues. The V end lost 2 bases, the J end lost 4 bases, and 12 bases lay between the germline ends. The CDR3 region is CASSQKGLAYEQYF. CDR3 DNA: TGCGCCAGCAGTCAAAAAGGGCTAGCTTACGAGCAGTACTTC.